A single sample is the source of the 26 T cell receptor beta chains below, sequenced in a study of T cell repertoires in ileal Crohn's disease. Using immunoSEQ multiplex PCR, the repertoire was profiled, and TCRdb retains in-frame clones only, with some absent. The sample records approximately 710 clones, just over 90% being singletons. Time point of the sample: neoterminal ileum biopsy at postoperative endoscopy, about 6 months after surgery. The source material was ileal tissue. These receptors were collected from an adult with Crohn's disease.

The chain employs TRBV19 and TRBJ1-1; unclear D gene. The ends were cut back, 2 bases at V and 0 bases at J, with 13 bases in the middle. The CDR3 runs to 16 residues. CDR1 is LNHDA and CDR2 is SQIVND in the germline V gene (reference sequence). The DNA of the CDR3 is TGTGCCAGTAGTATATACAACGCGAAGCTGAACACTGAAGCTTTCTTT. As protein: CASSIYNAKLNTEAFF.

The chain has TRBV7-2 and TRBJ1-1; D call uncertain. Trimming took off 3 bases at V and 2 bases at J, with 10 bases between the two ends. The CDR3 has 14 residues. Germline CDR1 and CDR2: SGHTA and FQGNSA. The CDR3, as DNA: TGTGCCAGCAGCTTCCCGAATATCAACACTGAAGCTTTCTTT. Residues: CASSFPNINTEAFF.

The chain recombines TRBV5-1 with TRBJ2-5; 10 bases agree with TRBD2. The CDR3 consists of 17 residues. V shed 4 bases and J 2 bases; nucleotides not matched to a gene: 11. From germline, CDR1 is SGHRS and CDR2 YFSETQ. The CDR3: CASSLAGAIQRQETQYF. In DNA, the CDR3 is TGCGCCAGCAGCCTAGCGGGGGCGATCCAGCGTCAAGAGACCCAGTACTTC.

The CDR3 here is CASSAPGLDEQFF. CDR3 nucleotide sequence: TGCGCCAGCAGCGCACCGGGACTAGATGAGCAGTTCTTC. This chain links TRBV5-1 with TRBJ2-1, with TRBD2 matching over 8 bases. V gave up 4 bases and J gave up 8 bases; unmatched junction bases: 5. Germline V gene data show CDR1 as SGHRS and CDR2 as YFSETQ. This CDR3 is built from 13 residues.

Details on this clone: Compared with germline, one end of the junction differs, possibly owing to a read error. V gene TRBV7-7 combines with J gene TRBJ2-5; 11 nucleotides align to TRBD2. The germline gives CDR1 SSHAT, CDR2 FNYEAQ (reference sequence). This CDR3 contains 15 residues. CDR3 sequence: CASSPLAGVQETQYF. In DNA form, the CDR3 reads TGTGCTAGCAGCCCACTAGCGGGGGTCCAAGAGACCCAGTACTTC.

The chain combines TRBV5-6 with TRBJ2-3; a weak D match, TRBD2 (6 bases). The CDR3 loop spans 15 amino acids. The V gene lost 4 bases and the J gene lost 1 base, with 13 bases spanning the gap. CDR1 is SGHDT and CDR2 is YYEEEE in the germline V gene. CDR3 in amino acids: CASSLMGTGTDTQYF. The CDR3 DNA follows: TGTGCCAGCAGCCTGATGGGGACTGGCACAGATACGCAGTATTTT.

This chain links TRBV2 with TRBJ2-1; a possible D gene is TRBD1 (5 bases). The V gene lost 6 bases and the J gene lost 1 base, with 7 bases spanning the gap. CDR3 length equals 13 residues. Germline CDR1 reads SNHLY; CDR2 reads FYNNEI. The CDR3 spells CASRTVSYNEQFF. For the CDR3, the DNA is TGTGCCAGCAGGACAGTATCCTACAATGAGCAGTTCTTC.

The genes are TRBV19 and TRBJ1-2; 7 nucleotides agree with TRBD1. CDR3 length: 14 amino acids. The V and J ends lost 8 bases and 4 bases, in that order; junction bases with no gene match: 10. Germline CDR1 and CDR2: LNHDA and SQIVND (reference sequence). The CDR3 is CASDWGGQLYGYTF. DNA of the CDR3: TGTGCCAGTGATTGGGGGGGACAGCTCTATGGCTACACCTTC. The full variable domain, rest sourced from reference TRBV19 and TRBJ1-2, is DGGITQSPKYLFRKEGQNVTLSCEQNLNHDAMYWYRQDPGQGLRLIYYSQIVNDFQKGDIAEGYSVSREKKESFPLTVTSAQKNPTAFYLCASDWGGQLYGYTFGSGTRLTVV.

V gene TRBV27 combines with J gene TRBJ2-6, with D hard to call. CDR3 length: 16 amino acids. Per germline, CDR1 MNHEY and CDR2 SMNVEV (reference sequence). V lost 0 bases and J lost 0, with 6 bases in between. CDR3 residues: CASSLSPISGANVLTF. The DNA for the CDR3 is TGTGCCAGCAGTTTATCGCCCATCTCTGGGGCCAACGTCCTGACTTTC.

V gene TRBV4-3 combines with J gene TRBJ2-7, with 9 bases that match TRBD2. The V segment lost 0 bases and the J segment 0 bases; nucleotides outside the gene matches: 6. Germline CDR1 and CDR2: LGHNA and YSLEER. The CDR3 contains 17 residues. The DNA for the CDR3 is TGCGCCAGCAGCCAAGATGCCAGCGGGAGGTTCTCCTACGAGCAGTACTTC. Its protein is CASSQDASGRFSYEQYF.

The rearrangement joins TRBV29-1 to TRBJ2-7; D is undetermined. This CDR3 is built from 11 residues. V was cut by 0 bases and J by 4 bases, with 4 bases left in between. In germline, CDR1 is SQVTM, CDR2 ANQGSEA. CDR3 amino acids: CSVEDRYEQYF. In nucleotides, the CDR3 is TGCAGCGTTGAAGATAGGTACGAGCAGTACTTC.

This clone has just a few counts. The gene calls are TRBV6-5 and TRBJ1-1, with 8 bases identical to TRBD1. The V gene's germline CDR1 is MNHEY and CDR2 SVGAGI. The CDR3 sequence is 15 residues long. After removal of 5 bases from V and 1 base from J, the junction contained 6 bases not matched to a gene. The CDR3 DNA reads TGTGCCAGCAGTCGAGACAGGGGACCGAACACTGAAGCTTTCTTT. This codes for CASSRDRGPNTEAFF.

The gene calls are TRBV19 and TRBJ2-7; TRBD2 agrees at 14 bases. Germline loops: CDR1 LNHDA, CDR2 SQIVND (reference sequence). V lost 5 bases to trimming and J lost 7 bases; unmatched junction nucleotides: 4. This CDR3 comprises 14 residues. CDR3 sequence reads: CASSWGLAGVEQYF. The CDR3 bases are TGTGCCAGTAGTTGGGGACTAGCGGGAGTTGAGCAGTACTTC.

The chain combines TRBV10-3 with TRBJ2-1; D call uncertain. V was cut by 0 bases and J by 7 bases, with 10 bases left in between. The V gene's germline CDR1 is ENHRY and CDR2 SYGVKD. The CDR3 has 14 residues. The chain's CDR3 is CAISESRPNNEQFF. CDR3 bases: TGTGCCATCAGTGAGTCCCGTCCGAATAATGAGCAGTTCTTC.

The V call is TRBV30, the J call TRBJ1-5; unclear D gene. Germline loops: CDR1 GTSNPN, CDR2 SVGIG (reference sequence). The CDR3 runs 13 residues. Trimming took 0 bases from V and 6 from J, leaving 9 bases between them. The CDR3 DNA is TGTGCCTGGAGTGTAAGGCGGCGTCAGCCCCAGCATTTT. Protein: CAWSVRRRQPQHF.

The gene calls are TRBV7-2 and TRBJ2-7; 8 positions agree with TRBD2. Germline V CDR1 and CDR2: SGHTA, FQGNSA. With 4 bases clipped from V and 3 bases from J, the junction kept 8 bases outside the gene matches. This CDR3 has 15 residues. CDR3 residues: CASSSKREFIYEQYF. CDR3 nucleotide sequence: TGTGCCAGCAGCTCAAAGCGGGAGTTTATCTACGAGCAGTACTTC. The entire variable domain, with the rest obtained from reference TRBV7-2 and TRBJ2-7, is as follows: GAGVSQSPSNKVTEKGKDVELRCDPISGHTALYWYRQSLGQGLEFLIYFQGNSAPDKSGLPSDRFSAERTGGSVSTLTIQRTQQEDSAVYLCASSSKREFIYEQYFGPGTRLTVT.

This sequence joins TRBV4-2 and TRBJ2-2, with D tentatively TRBD1 (6 bases). Germline loops: CDR1 LGHNA, CDR2 YNFKEQ. The CDR3 has 15 amino acids. V gave up 3 bases and J gave up 4 bases, with 12 bases separating them. For the CDR3, the DNA is TGTGCCAGCAGCCAGACAGGACAGCCCACCGGGGAGCTGTTTTTT. Translated, it gives CASSQTGQPTGELFF.

V usage is TRBV5-7 and J usage is TRBJ2-6; D gene uncertain. TRBV5-7 is flagged as an ORF with uncertain function. The CDR3 sequence is 17 residues long. Between the trimmed V and J ends, which lost 7 bases and 5 bases, there was a span of 22 bases. This CDR3 is CASQPSCVQSRANVLTF. In DNA form, the CDR3 reads TGTGCCAGCCAACCCAGTTGCGTACAAAGTCGGGCCAACGTCCTGACTTTC.

The rearrangement uses TRBV11-1 and TRBJ2-3; the match to TRBD1 covers 8 bases. This CDR3 contains 17 residues. Germline CDR1 reads SGHAT; CDR2 reads FQDESV (reference sequence). With 5 bases clipped from V and 5 bases from J, the junction kept 15 bases outside the gene matches. CDR3: CASSGYTGGTSEDTQYF. CDR3 nucleotide sequence: TGTGCCAGCAGCGGATATACAGGGGGGACATCTGAAGATACGCAGTATTTT.

The J gene is TRBJ2-1, the V gene TRBV6-5, with 7 bases that match TRBD1. With 7 bases clipped from V and 2 bases from J, the junction kept 8 bases outside the gene matches. CDR3 length: 15 amino acids. Germline values: CDR1 MNHEY, CDR2 SVGAGI. DNA for the CDR3: TGTGCCAGCACAAGGAAGGGGGCGGCCTACAATGAGCAGTTCTTC. Translating it yields CASTRKGAAYNEQFF.

The genes are TRBV6-6 and TRBJ2-4; the D gene could be TRBD1 or TRBD2 (5 bases each). Germline V gene lookup returns CDR1 MNHNY and CDR2 SVGAGI (reference sequence). CDR3 length equals 13 residues. The V end was cut by 8 bases, the J end by 3 bases, with 11 bases between. In DNA form, the CDR3 reads TGTGCCAGCGGGGGATTCGACAAAAACATTCAGTACTTC. Amino acid sequence: CASGGFDKNIQYF.

This chain joins TRBV5-1 and TRBJ2-5; 13 bases match TRBD2. V gave up 4 bases and J gave up 1 base; unmatched junction bases: 4. Germline values: CDR1 SGHRS, CDR2 YFSETQ. The CDR3 totals 16 residues. CDR3 amino acids: CASSAGLAGAQETQYF. The CDR3 DNA is TGCGCCAGCAGCGCCGGACTAGCGGGGGCCCAAGAGACCCAGTACTTC.

V is TRBV14 and J is TRBJ2-7, with a tentative D call TRBD1 (5 bases). With 5 bases removed from V and 2 bases from J, the gap between germline ends came to 19 bases. The CDR3 is 16 amino acids. Germline values: CDR1 SGHDN, CDR2 FVKESK. CDR3 bases: TGTGCCAGCAGCGCTAGGCCATCACAGGTTACCTACGAGCAGTACTTC. Encoded protein: CASSARPSQVTYEQYF.

This chain links TRBV7-2 with TRBJ2-3; 8 bases align to TRBD1. J gave up 5 bases and V 5 bases, and 15 bases lay outside the gene matches. CDR3 length equals 17 residues. CDR1 is SGHTA and CDR2 is FQGNSA in the germline V gene. The CDR3 protein is CASSGYTGGTSEDTQYF. The CDR3 DNA reads as TGTGCCAGCAGCGGATATACAGGGGGGACATCTGAAGATACGCAGTATTTT.

The J gene is TRBJ2-1, the V gene TRBV2; the match to TRBD2 covers 7 bases. Germline V gene lookup returns CDR1 SNHLY and CDR2 FYNNEI. V was clipped by 3 bases and J by 0 bases; unmatched bases: 8. The CDR3 has 17 amino acids. This CDR3 is CASSDLLALSSYNEQFF. Written as DNA, the CDR3 is TGTGCCAGCAGTGACTTACTAGCGTTAAGCTCCTACAATGAGCAGTTCTTC.

This clone was found a few times. The chain is built from TRBV19 and TRBJ1-6; TRBD1 aligns across 10 bases. Losses at the gene ends were 3 bases for V and 10 bases for J; bases not matched to a gene: 3. The germline gives CDR1 LNHDA, CDR2 SQIVND (reference sequence). This CDR3 comprises 14 residues. DNA for the CDR3: TGTGCCAGTAGTATCGACAGGGGGCGGTCACCCCTCCACTTT. It encodes CASSIDRGRSPLHF. Complete variable domain (other parts from reference TRBV19 and TRBJ1-6): DGGITQSPKYLFRKEGQNVTLSCEQNLNHDAMYWYRQDPGQGLRLIYYSQIVNDFQKGDIAEGYSVSREKKESFPLTVTSAQKNPTAFYLCASSIDRGRSPLHFGNGTRLTVT.